These T cell receptor beta chains were read from a single sample in a study of CD8 T cells in ankylosing spondylitis. TCRdb re-called the 5' RACE reads with MiXCR, one entry per CDR3 protein. The sample lists just over 300,000 distinct CDR3 sequences, roughly 20% occurring once. Sequencing was done on a sample of blood, either unsorted or a sorted T cell fraction (not recorded which). These receptor sequences come from a female donor with ankylosing spondylitis or in good health (not recorded which). Each CDR3 is given with its conserved first and last residue. D genes are given only for firm matches. Clone size is shown for a subset of rows, as once, few, many or a class of expanded clone.

size	D	length	V	J	CDR3	DNA
NA	TRBD2	17	TRBV6-5	TRBJ2-1	CASSYAPGTSAWGEQFF	TGTGCCAGCAGTTACGCCCCCGGGACTAGCGCCTGGGGTGAGCAGTTCTTC
few	NA	16	TRBV20-1	TRBJ2-1	CSASGVVGITYNEQFF	TGCAGTGCTAGTGGGGTGGTCGGGATCACCTACAATGAGCAGTTCTTC
NA	NA	14	TRBV10-3	TRBJ1-4	CAISGQTTNEKLFF	TGTGCCATCAGTGGACAGACAACTAATGAAAAACTGTTTTTT
few	TRBD2	12	TRBV20-1	TRBJ2-1	CSASLSGNEQFF	TGCAGTGCTAGTCTTAGCGGGAATGAGCAGTTCTTC
few	NA	12	TRBV20-1	TRBJ2-5	CSAPRVGETQYF	TGCAGTGCTCCCCGGGTGGGGGAGACCCAGTACTTC
few	NA	16	TRBV12-5	TRBJ2-1	CASGLVVGRGGNEQFF	TGTGCTAGTGGTTTGGTAGTCGGCAGGGGCGGGAATGAGCAGTTCTTC
NA	NA	13	TRBV25-1	TRBJ2-7	CASSEGPRYEQYF	TGTGCCAGCAGTGAGGGCCCCCGCTACGAGCAGTACTTC
NA	NA	15	TRBV6-5	TRBJ2-1	CASSYSGEIPSEQFF	TGTGCCAGCAGTTACTCGGGGGAAATCCCCAGTGAGCAGTTCTTC
NA	NA	15	TRBV19	TRBJ2-7	CASSPRRDPSYEQYF	TGTGCCAGTAGCCCCCGGCGGGACCCGTCCTACGAGCAGTACTTC
many	NA	15	TRBV12-3/TRBV12-4	TRBJ2-7	CASSLSPLPGHEQYF	TGTGCCAGCAGTTTATCCCCCTTGCCTGGGCACGAGCAGTACTTC
few	NA	17	TRBV24-1	TRBJ1-1	CATSDLKVGLDDTEAFF	TGTGCCACCAGTGATCTTAAAGTGGGGCTAGACGACACTGAAGCTTTCTTT
many	NA	12	TRBV5-6	TRBJ2-1	CASSLSYNEQFF	TGTGCCAGCAGCTTGTCCTACAATGAGCAGTTCTTC
few	TRBD2	15	TRBV20-1	TRBJ2-7	CSASRLAGATYEQYF	TGCAGTGCTAGTAGACTAGCGGGAGCTACCTACGAGCAGTACTTC
few	TRBD2	16	TRBV7-9	TRBJ2-1	CATSLSGTSGTNEQFF	TGTGCCACCTCCCTCTCCGGGACTAGCGGGACTAATGAGCAGTTCTTC
few	NA	17	TRBV21-1	TRBJ2-3	CASSSSKAGGPGDTQYF	TGTGCCAGCAGCAGCTCTAAGGCGGGAGGGCCGGGAGATACGCAGTATTTT
NA	TRBD2	16	TRBV6-1	TRBJ2-5	CASSDGLAGETETQYF	TGTGCCAGCAGTGACGGACTAGCGGGAGAGACGGAGACCCAGTACTTC
few	NA	13	TRBV10-3	TRBJ2-7	CAISEGRNYEQYF	TGTGCCATCAGTGAAGGTAGGAACTACGAGCAGTACTTC
few	NA	17	TRBV6-5	TRBJ2-1	CASSYSSRASRWGEQFF	TGTGCCAGCAGTTACTCCTCTCGGGCCTCTCGGTGGGGTGAGCAGTTCTTC
NA	NA	13	TRBV7-9	TRBJ2-5	CASSPAIGETQYF	TGTGCCAGCAGCCCTGCCATAGGGGAGACCCAGTACTTC
few	NA	15	TRBV6-1	TRBJ1-5	CASSEAATFNQPQHF	TGTGCCAGCAGTGAAGCGGCAACTTTCAATCAGCCCCAGCATTTT
many	NA	14	TRBV4-3	TRBJ2-7	CASSQGRSSYEQYF	TGCGCCAGCAGCCAAGGGAGGAGCTCCTACGAGCAGTACTTC
NA	TRBD2	16	TRBV9	TRBJ2-3	CASSVERGGDTDTQYF	TGTGCCAGCAGCGTAGAGCGGGGGGGGGACACAGATACGCAGTATTTT
NA	NA	15	TRBV2	TRBJ2-7	CASSELASHPGEQYF	TGTGCCAGCAGTGAGTTGGCCTCGCACCCCGGGGAGCAGTACTTC
NA	TRBD2	17	TRBV10-3	TRBJ2-1	CAISGRDGGRPTNEQFF	TGTGCCATCAGTGGGAGGGACGGCGGGAGGCCAACTAATGAGCAGTTCTTC
few	NA	15	TRBV27	TRBJ2-7	CASSFDPSGAYEQYF	TGTGCCAGCAGTTTTGACCCCTCGGGGGCGTACGAGCAGTACTTC
once	TRBD2	17	TRBV11-2	TRBJ2-1	CASSLDRGLAGGEEQFF	TGTGCCAGCAGCTTAGATCGGGGACTAGCGGGAGGGGAGGAGCAGTTCTTC
NA	NA	12	TRBV20-1	TRBJ2-3	CSATGLEDTQYF	TGCAGTGCCACAGGGTTGGAAGATACGCAGTATTTT
NA	TRBD1	15	TRBV5-1	TRBJ2-5	CASSLGDRVQETQYF	TGCGCCAGCAGCTTGGGGGACAGGGTCCAAGAGACCCAGTACTTC
few	NA	15	TRBV5-1	TRBJ2-7	CASSLGDRPPYEQYF	TGCGCCAGCAGCTTGGGTGACAGGCCTCCCTACGAGCAGTACTTC
few	TRBD1	15	TRBV27	TRBJ1-1	CASRQIRGRDTEAFF	TGTGCCAGCAGACAAATCAGGGGGCGGGACACTGAAGCTTTCTTT
NA	NA	12	TRBV6-6	TRBJ2-7	CASSYQSHEQYF	TGTGCCAGCAGTTACCAGTCCCACGAGCAGTACTTC
NA	TRBD2	21	TRBV5-5	TRBJ2-2	CASSLVAWTSGRAVSTGELFF	TGTGCCAGCAGCTTGGTCGCATGGACTAGCGGGAGGGCCGTTAGTACCGGGGAGCTGTTTTTT
NA	NA	14	TRBV6-5	TRBJ1-1	CASSSPAVNTEAFF	TGTGCCAGCAGTTCTCCCGCGGTGAACACTGAAGCTTTCTTT
NA	NA	15	TRBV9	TRBJ2-7	CASSVGPAGSYEQYF	TGTGCCAGCAGCGTAGGCCCGGCGGGGTCCTACGAGCAGTACTTC
many	TRBD2	16	TRBV6-2/TRBV6-3	TRBJ2-1	CASSSRLAGGPNEQFF	TGTGCCAGCAGTTCAAGACTAGCGGGAGGACCCAATGAGCAGTTCTTC
many	NA	14	TRBV6-5	TRBJ1-3	CASSYGGFGNTIYF	TGTGCCAGCAGTTACGGGGGTTTTGGAAACACCATATATTTT
few	TRBD2	20	TRBV20-1	TRBJ2-7	CSAITGVNVDGLAGLYEQYF	TGCAGTGCTATAACAGGAGTCAACGTCGATGGGCTAGCGGGGCTCTACGAGCAGTACTTC
many	NA	14	TRBV29-1	TRBJ1-4	CSVGGRNRREKLFF	TGCAGCGTCGGAGGGCGGAACCGGCGGGAAAAACTGTTTTTT
many	NA	17	TRBV12-3/TRBV12-4	TRBJ2-7	CASSLRPPGRPTYEQYF	TGTGCCAGCAGTTTAAGGCCCCCGGGGAGGCCTACCTACGAGCAGTACTTC
few	NA	15	TRBV12-3/TRBV12-4	TRBJ2-5	CASRRKGGYQETQYF	TGTGCCAGCAGACGGAAGGGGGGTTACCAAGAGACCCAGTACTTC
NA	TRBD2	16	TRBV29-1	TRBJ2-3	CSVVAGVFGATDTQYF	TGCAGCGTTGTAGCGGGAGTCTTTGGGGCCACAGATACGCAGTATTTT